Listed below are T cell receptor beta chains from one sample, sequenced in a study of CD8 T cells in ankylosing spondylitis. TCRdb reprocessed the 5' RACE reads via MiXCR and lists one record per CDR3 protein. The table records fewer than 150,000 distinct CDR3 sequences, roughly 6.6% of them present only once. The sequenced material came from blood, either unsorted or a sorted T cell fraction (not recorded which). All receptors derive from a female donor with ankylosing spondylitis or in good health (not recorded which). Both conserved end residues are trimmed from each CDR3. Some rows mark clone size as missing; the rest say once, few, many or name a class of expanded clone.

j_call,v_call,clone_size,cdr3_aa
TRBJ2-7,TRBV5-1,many,ASSLETGQSYEQY
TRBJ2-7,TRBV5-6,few,ASSLDEQY
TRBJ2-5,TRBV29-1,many,SVARGEETQY
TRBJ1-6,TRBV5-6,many,ASSSRPGHPDNSPLH
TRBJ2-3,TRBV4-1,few,ASSQVLGTPLADTQY
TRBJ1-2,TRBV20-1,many,SARDAQGPNYGYT
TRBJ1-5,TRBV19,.,ASSEQQGAGQPQH
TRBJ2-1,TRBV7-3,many,ASSPRTGSYNEQF
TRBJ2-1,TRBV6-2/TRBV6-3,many,ASSGTWGSYNEQF
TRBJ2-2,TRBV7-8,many,ASSLARLKVRNTGELF
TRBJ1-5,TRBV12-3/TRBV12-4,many,ASSQGQGGGQPQH
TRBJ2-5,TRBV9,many,ASQSGVQETQY
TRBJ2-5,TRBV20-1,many,SATGTSGWETQY
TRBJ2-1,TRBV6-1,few,ASFRGGAYNEQF
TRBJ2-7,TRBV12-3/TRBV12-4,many,ASSLQGLEQY
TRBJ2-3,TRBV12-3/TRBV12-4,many,ACTIVTSTDTQY
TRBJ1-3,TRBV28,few,ASSLEQSRRTIY
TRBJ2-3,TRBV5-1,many,ASSLEGSADTQY
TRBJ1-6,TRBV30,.,AWTYPQQLSPLH
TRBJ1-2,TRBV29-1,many,SVRTEGGYT
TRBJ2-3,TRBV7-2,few,ASSAAGRDTQY
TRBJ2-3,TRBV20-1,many,SGAPLAGTTDTQY
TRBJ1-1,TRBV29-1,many,SVDKGGTEAF
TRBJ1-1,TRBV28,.,ASSLSQGATEAF
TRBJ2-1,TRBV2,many,ASSHDGPSYNEQF
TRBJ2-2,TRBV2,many,ASRRTVANTGELF
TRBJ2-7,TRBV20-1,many,SASEGTYEQY
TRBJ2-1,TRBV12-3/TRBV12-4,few,ALTSLGSGGSAYNEQF
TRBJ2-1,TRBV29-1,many,SVEAGKQF
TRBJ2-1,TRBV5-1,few,ASSLVATQDEQF
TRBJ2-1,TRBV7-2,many,ASSSGPWEQF
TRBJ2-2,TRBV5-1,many,ASSLLPPGAANTGELF
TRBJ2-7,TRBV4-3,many,ASSQLGSRSYEQY
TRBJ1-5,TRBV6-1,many,ASSEIQGKPRQPQH
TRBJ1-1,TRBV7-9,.,ASSPSYPSAEAF
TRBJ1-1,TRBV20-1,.,SAKSAGGLTEAF
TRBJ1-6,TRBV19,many,ASSMWEVRSPLH
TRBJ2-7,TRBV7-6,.,ASSSSGTTYEQY
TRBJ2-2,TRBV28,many,ASSLPATGELF
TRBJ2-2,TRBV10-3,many,AISETNTGELF
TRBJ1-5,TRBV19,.,ASSMATDQGNQPQH
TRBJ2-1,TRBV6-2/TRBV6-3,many,ASSHGTENEQF
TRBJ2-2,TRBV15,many,ATSRDLGELF
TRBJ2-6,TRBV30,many,AWTGAGANVLT
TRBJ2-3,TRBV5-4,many,ASSHGGGEGDTQY
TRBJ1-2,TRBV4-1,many,ASSQGTGAHYGYT
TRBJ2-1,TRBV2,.,ASRPLAGTYNEQF
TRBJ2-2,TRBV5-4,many,ASSSGLPSGELF
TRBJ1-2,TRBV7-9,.,ASSSTAPTTGRERRGYT
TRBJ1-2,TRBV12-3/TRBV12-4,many,ASSLIGLGGYT
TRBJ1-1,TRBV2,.,ASSSYPGQGVSAF
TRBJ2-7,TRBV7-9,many,ASSVGQGHSYEQY
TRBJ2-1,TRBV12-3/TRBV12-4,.,ASRSSGGPYNEQF
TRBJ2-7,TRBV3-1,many,ASSQEVTSGAHEQY